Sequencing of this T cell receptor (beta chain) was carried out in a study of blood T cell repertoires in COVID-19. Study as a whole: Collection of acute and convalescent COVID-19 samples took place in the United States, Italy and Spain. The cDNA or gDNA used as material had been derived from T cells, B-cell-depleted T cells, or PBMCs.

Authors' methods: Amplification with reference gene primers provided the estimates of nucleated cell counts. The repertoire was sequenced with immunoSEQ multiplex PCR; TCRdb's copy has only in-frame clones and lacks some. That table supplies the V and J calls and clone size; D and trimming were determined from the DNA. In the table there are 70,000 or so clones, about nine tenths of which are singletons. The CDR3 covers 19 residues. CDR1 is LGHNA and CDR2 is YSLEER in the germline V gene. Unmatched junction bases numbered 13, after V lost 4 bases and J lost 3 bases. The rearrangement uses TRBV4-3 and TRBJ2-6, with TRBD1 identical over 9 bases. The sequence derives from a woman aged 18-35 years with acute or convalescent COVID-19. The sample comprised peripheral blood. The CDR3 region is CASSPEAGQGSVGANVLTF. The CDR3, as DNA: TGCGCCAGCAGCCCGGAGGCGGGACAGGGTTCGGTTGGGGCCAACGTCCTGACTTTC.